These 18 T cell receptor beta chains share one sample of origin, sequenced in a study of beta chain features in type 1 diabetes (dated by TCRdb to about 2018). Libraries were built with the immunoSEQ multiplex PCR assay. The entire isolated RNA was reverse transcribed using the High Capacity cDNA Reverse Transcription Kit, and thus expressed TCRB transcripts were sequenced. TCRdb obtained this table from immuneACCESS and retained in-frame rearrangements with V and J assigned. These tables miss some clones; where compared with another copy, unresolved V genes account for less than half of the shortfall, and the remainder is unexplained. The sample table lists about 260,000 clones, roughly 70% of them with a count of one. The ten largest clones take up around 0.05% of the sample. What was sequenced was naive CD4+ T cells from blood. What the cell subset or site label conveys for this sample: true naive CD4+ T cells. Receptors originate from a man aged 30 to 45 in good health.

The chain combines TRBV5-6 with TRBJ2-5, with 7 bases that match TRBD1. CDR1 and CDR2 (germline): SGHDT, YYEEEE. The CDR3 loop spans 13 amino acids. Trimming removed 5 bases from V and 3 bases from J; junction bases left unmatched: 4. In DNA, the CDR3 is TGTGCCAGCAGGGATACAGGGGAAGAGACCCAGTACTTC. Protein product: CASRDTGEETQYF.

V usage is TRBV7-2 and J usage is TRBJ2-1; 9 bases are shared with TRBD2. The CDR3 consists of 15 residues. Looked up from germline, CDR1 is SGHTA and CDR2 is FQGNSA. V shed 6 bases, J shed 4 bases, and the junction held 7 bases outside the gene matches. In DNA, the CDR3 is TGTGCCAGCAGGTGGAGGACTAGCGAATACAATGAGCAGTTCTTC. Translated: CASRWRTSEYNEQFF. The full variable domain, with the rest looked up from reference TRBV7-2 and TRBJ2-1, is GAGVSQSPSNKVTEKGKDVELRCDPISGHTALYWYRQSLGQGLEFLIYFQGNSAPDKSGLPSDRFSAERTGGSVSTLTIQRTQQEDSAVYLCASRWRTSEYNEQFFGPGTRLTVL.

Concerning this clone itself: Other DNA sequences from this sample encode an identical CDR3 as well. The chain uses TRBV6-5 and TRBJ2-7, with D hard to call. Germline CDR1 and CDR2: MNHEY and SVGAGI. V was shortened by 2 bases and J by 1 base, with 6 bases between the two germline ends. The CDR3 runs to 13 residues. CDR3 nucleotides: TGTGCCAGCAGTTACGGTCAATCCTACGAGCAGTACTTC. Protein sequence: CASSYGQSYEQYF.

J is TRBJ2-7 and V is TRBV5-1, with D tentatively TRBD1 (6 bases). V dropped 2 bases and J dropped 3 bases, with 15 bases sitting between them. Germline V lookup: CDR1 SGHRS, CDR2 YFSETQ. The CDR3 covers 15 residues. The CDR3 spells CASSLVPGHHYEQYF. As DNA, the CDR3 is TGCGCCAGCAGCTTAGTACCGGGACATCACTACGAGCAGTACTTC.

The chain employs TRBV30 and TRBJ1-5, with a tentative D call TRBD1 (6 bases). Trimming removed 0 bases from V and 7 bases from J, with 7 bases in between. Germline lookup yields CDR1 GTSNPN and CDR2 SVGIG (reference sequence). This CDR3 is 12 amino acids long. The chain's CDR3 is CAWSVTGQPQHF. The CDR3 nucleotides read TGTGCCTGGAGTGTAACAGGGCAGCCCCAGCATTTT. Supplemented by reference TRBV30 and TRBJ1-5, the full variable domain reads SQTIHQWPATLVQPVGSPLSLECTVEGTSNPNLYWYRQAAGRGLQLLFYSVGIGQISSEVPQNLSASRPQDRQFILSSKKLLLSDSGFYLCAWSVTGQPQHFGDGTRLSIL.

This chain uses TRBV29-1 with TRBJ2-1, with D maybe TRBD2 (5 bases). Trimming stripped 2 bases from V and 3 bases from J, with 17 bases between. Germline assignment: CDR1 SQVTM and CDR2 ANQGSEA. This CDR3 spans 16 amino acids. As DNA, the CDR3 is TGCAGCGTTGAATCTTCTGGGAGTTGGGGCTACAATGAGCAGTTCTTC. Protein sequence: CSVESSGSWGYNEQFF.

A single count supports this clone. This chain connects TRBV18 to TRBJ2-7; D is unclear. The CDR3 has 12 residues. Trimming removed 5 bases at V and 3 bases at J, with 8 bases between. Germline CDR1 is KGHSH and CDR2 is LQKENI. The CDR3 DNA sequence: TGTGCCAGCTCAAGGCAGAGCTACGAGCAGTACTTC. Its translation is CASSRQSYEQYF.

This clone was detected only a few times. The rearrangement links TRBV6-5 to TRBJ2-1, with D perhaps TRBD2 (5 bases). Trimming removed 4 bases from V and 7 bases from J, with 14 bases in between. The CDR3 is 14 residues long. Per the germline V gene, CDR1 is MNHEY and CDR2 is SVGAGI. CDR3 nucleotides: TGTGCCAGCAGTTCCGCCTCCACTAGAAATGAGCAGTTCTTC. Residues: CASSSASTRNEQFF.

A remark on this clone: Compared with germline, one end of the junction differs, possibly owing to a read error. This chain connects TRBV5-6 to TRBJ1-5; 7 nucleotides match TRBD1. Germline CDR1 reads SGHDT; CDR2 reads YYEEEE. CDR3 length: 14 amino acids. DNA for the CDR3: TGTGCCAGCAGCTTGCGAGGGGGCCCTCAGGCCCAGCATTTT. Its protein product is CASSLRGGPQAQHF.

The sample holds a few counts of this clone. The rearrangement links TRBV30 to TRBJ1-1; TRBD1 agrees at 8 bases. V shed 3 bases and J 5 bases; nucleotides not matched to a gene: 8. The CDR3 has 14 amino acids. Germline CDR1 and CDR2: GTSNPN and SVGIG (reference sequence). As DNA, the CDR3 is TGTGCCTGGAGCCTAATACACAGGGGGACTGAAGCTTTCTTT. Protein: CAWSLIHRGTEAFF.

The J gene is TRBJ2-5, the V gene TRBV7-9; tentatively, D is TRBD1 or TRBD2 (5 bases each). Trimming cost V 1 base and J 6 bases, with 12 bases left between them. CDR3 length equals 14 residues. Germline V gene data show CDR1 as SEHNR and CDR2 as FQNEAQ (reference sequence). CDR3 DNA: TGTGCCAGCAGCTTAGGTAGGGGAGAGAAGACCCAGTACTTC. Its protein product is CASSLGRGEKTQYF.

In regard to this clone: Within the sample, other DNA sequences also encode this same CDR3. This chain's CDR3 is CASSRQETQYF. The CDR3, as DNA: TGTGCCAGCAGTCGCCAAGAGACCCAGTACTTC. This chain links TRBV6-5 with TRBJ2-5; D is ambiguous. The V end was cut by 5 bases, the J end by 1 base, with 2 bases between. CDR1 is MNHEY and CDR2 is SVGAGI in the germline V gene. CDR3 length: 11 residues.

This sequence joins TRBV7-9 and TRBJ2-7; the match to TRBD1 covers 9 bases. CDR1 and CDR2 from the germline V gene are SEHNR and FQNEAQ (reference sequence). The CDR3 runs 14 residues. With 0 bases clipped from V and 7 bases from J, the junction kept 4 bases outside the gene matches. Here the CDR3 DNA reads TGTGCCAGCAGCTTAGCTGGACAGGGGCGAGAGCAGTACTTC. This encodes CASSLAGQGREQYF.

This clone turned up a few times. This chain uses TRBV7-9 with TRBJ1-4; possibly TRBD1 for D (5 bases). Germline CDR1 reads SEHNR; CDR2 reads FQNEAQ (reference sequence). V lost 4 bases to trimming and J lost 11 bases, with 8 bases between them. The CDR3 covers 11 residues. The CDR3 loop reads CASSSKGKLFF. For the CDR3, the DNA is TGTGCCAGCAGCTCGAAGGGGAAACTGTTTTTT.

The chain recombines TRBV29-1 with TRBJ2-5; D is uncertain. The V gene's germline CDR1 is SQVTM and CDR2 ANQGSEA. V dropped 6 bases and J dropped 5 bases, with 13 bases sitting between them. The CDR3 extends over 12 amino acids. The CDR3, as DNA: TGCAGCGTACTGGTGGTGGGGGAGACCCAGTACTTC. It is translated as CSVLVVGETQYF. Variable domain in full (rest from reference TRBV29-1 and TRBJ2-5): SAVISQKPSRDICQRGTSLTIQCQVDSQVTMMFWYRQQPGQSLTLIATANQGSEATYESGFVIDKFPISRPNLTFSTLTVSNMSPEDSSIYLCSVLVVGETQYFGPGTRLLVL.

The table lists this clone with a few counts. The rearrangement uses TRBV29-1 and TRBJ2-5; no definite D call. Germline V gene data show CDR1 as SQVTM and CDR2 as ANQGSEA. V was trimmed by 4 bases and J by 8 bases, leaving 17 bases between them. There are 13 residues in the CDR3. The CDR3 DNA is TGCAGCGTTGGTGGGAACGCCTTTACTACCCAGTACTTC. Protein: CSVGGNAFTTQYF. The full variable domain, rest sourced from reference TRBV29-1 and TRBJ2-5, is SAVISQKPSRDICQRGTSLTIQCQVDSQVTMMFWYRQQPGQSLTLIATANQGSEATYESGFVIDKFPISRPNLTFSTLTVSNMSPEDSSIYLCSVGGNAFTTQYFGPGTRLLVL.

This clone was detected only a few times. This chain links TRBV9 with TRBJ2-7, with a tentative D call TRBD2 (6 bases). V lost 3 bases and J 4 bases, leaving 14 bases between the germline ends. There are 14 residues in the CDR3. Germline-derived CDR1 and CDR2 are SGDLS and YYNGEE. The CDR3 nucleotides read TGTGCCAGCAGCGCCTTGGGACTGGCTTACGAGCAGTACTTC. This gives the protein CASSALGLAYEQYF.

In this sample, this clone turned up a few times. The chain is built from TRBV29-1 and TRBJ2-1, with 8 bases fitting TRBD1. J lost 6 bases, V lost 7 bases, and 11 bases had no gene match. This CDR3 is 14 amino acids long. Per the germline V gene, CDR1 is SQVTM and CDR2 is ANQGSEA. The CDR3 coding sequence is TGCAGCGCCCGAGTTCAGGGGGCTGGCAATGAGCAGTTCTTC. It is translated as CSARVQGAGNEQFF.